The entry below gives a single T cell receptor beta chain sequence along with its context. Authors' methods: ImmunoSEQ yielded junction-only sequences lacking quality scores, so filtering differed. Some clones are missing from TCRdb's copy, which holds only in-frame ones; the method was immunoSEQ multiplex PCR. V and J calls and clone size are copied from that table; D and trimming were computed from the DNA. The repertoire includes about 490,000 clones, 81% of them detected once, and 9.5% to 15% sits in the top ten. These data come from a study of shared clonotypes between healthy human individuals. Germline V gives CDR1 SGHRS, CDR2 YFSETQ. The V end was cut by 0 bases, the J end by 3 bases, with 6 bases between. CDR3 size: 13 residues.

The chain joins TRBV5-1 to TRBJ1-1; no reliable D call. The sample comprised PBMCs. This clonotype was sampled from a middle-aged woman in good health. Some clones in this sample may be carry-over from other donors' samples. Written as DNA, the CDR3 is TGCGCCAGCAGCTTGGGGACTTACACTGAAGCTTTCTTT. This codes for CASSLGTYTEAFF.